These 18 T cell receptor beta chains share one sample of origin, sequenced in a study of cytomegalovirus exposure and HLA in healthy donors. The PCR contained 60 Vbeta and 13 Jbeta primers. The protocol was immunoSEQ multiplex PCR, while the TCRdb copy is restricted to in-frame clones and leaves out a portion. The sample shows 180,000 or so clones, 82% of them seen only once. Input material: PBMCs. All receptors come from a boy younger than 10 in good health and CMV-seronegative.

This chain connects TRBV5-8 to TRBJ1-6, with no clear D. V was pared by 6 bases and J by 5 bases, with 3 bases between. The CDR3 is 11 amino acids. Germline V CDR1 and CDR2: SGHTS, YDEGEE. CDR3 in amino acids: CASTNNSPLHF. The CDR3 coding sequence is TGTGCCAGCACCAATAATTCACCCCTCCACTTT.

The chain combines TRBV5-6 with TRBJ1-3; perhaps TRBD1 as D (6 bases). CDR1 and CDR2 from the germline V gene are SGHDT and YYEEEE. This CDR3 is 18 amino acids long. Trimming pared 1 base from V and 4 bases from J, leaving 21 bases between. The CDR3 here is CASSLLGTNFYPGNTIYF. The CDR3, as DNA: TGTGCCAGCAGCTTGTTAGGGACAAATTTCTATCCGGGAAACACCATATATTTT.

V is TRBV9 and J is TRBJ1-1; D unresolved. CDR1 and CDR2 from the germline V gene are SGDLS and YYNGEE. The CDR3 has 15 residues. The germline V and J ends were trimmed by 0 bases and 2 bases, with 11 bases remaining between them. CDR3 protein: CASSVGVGRNTEAFF. In nucleotides, the CDR3 is TGTGCCAGCAGCGTAGGGGTCGGGAGAAACACTGAAGCTTTCTTT.

The chain carries TRBV27 and TRBJ2-7, with D possibly matching TRBD2 (6 bases). In germline, CDR1 is MNHEY, CDR2 SMNVEV (reference sequence). Trimming removed 0 bases at V and 5 bases at J, with 20 bases between. The CDR3 runs 17 residues. The CDR3 nucleotides are TGTGCCAGCAGTTTATCGAGGGGACTGGGTGGGATCAACGAGCAGTACTTC. Translating it yields CASSLSRGLGGINEQYF.

This clone was counted once. The V gene is TRBV7-9, the J gene TRBJ2-2; maybe TRBD1 (5 bases). V was clipped by 6 bases and J by 3 bases, with 11 bases between them. This CDR3 is 14 amino acids long. The germline CDR1 and CDR2 sequences are SEHNR and FQNEAQ (reference sequence). Here the CDR3 DNA reads TGTGCCAGCAGAACTGGACACGACACCGGGGAGCTGTTTTTT. Its protein is CASRTGHDTGELFF.

This clone was seen just once. The chain joins TRBV7-9 to TRBJ2-7; weak D call: TRBD1 (6 bases). The CDR3 consists of 17 residues. Germline CDR1 is SEHNR and CDR2 is FQNEAQ (reference sequence). Trimming cost V 2 bases and J 3 bases, with 20 bases left between them. This chain's CDR3 is CASSLSTRQGLIYEQYF. For the CDR3, the DNA is TGTGCCAGCAGCTTATCCACCCGGCAGGGGCTAATCTACGAGCAGTACTTC.

This chain connects TRBV4-2 to TRBJ1-5, with 9 nucleotides matching TRBD1. Trimming at V came to 3 bases and at J to 1 base, leaving 1 base not matched to a gene. Germline V gene sequence: CDR1 LGHNA, CDR2 YNFKEQ. The length of the CDR3 is 15 residues. In DNA form, the CDR3 reads TGTGCCAGCAGCCAGGGGACAGGGAGCAATCAGCCCCAGCATTTT. Amino acid sequence: CASSQGTGSNQPQHF.

J is TRBJ2-1 and V is TRBV6-4; 7 nucleotides line up with TRBD2. Germline values: CDR1 MRHNA, CDR2 SNTAGT. This CDR3 is 15 amino acids long. V dropped 8 bases and J dropped 8; count of bases not matched to a gene: 15. The DNA of the CDR3 is TGTGCCAGCCACCGCCGGGACTACTCAAGCCATGAGCAGTTCTTC. This codes for CASHRRDYSSHEQFF.

The J gene is TRBJ1-2, the V gene TRBV6-5; 7 bases line up with TRBD1. The CDR3 is 15 residues long. The J segment lost 7 bases and the V segment lost 6 bases, leaving 14 bases of the junction unmatched. Per germline, CDR1 MNHEY and CDR2 SVGAGI. CDR3 coding DNA: TGTGCCAGCAGCGTTCCGGGACAGACTTTGGGTGGCTACACCTTC. Protein product: CASSVPGQTLGGYTF.

V usage is TRBV4-2 and J usage is TRBJ2-1; D ambiguous. Trimming pared 1 base from V and 3 bases from J, leaving 7 bases between. The CDR3 is made up of 14 amino acids. Germline V gene data show CDR1 as LGHNA and CDR2 as YNFKEQ. The chain's CDR3 is CASSQATGYNEQFF. CDR3 sequence (DNA): TGTGCCAGCAGCCAAGCGACTGGCTACAATGAGCAGTTCTTC.

V is TRBV6-5 and J is TRBJ1-2; D unclear. Trimming pared 4 bases from V and 4 bases from J, leaving 10 bases between. This CDR3 has 13 residues. In germline, CDR1 is MNHEY, CDR2 SVGAGI. This CDR3 is CASSLAKTYGYTF. In DNA form, the CDR3 reads TGTGCCAGCAGTTTAGCGAAAACCTATGGCTACACCTTC.

V usage is TRBV29-1 and J usage is TRBJ2-4, with 8 bases lining up with TRBD1. The V and J ends lost 7 bases and 7 bases, in that order; junction bases with no gene match: 9. Germline lookup yields CDR1 SQVTM and CDR2 ANQGSEA. The CDR3 contains 13 residues. This CDR3 is CSATGGYKNIQYF. In DNA, the CDR3 is TGCAGCGCTACAGGGGGTTATAAGAACATTCAGTACTTC.

The chain links TRBV6-5 to TRBJ1-2; TRBD1 matches at 11 bases. CDR3 size: 14 residues. CDR1 is MNHEY and CDR2 is SVGAGI in the germline V gene. Losses at the gene ends were 7 bases for V and 4 bases for J; bases not matched to a gene: 5. CDR3 in amino acids: CASKRTGGVYGYTF. In DNA, the CDR3 is TGTGCCAGCAAGAGGACAGGGGGCGTCTATGGCTACACCTTC.

Only a few counts were recorded for this clone. The CDR3 region has the DNA TGTGCCAGTATGGCAGGGCGTACCGGGGAGCTGTTTTTT. This gives the protein CASMAGRTGELFF. The chain employs TRBV19 and TRBJ2-2, with D tentatively TRBD1 (5 bases). V gave up 7 bases and J gave up 5 bases, with 11 bases separating them. Germline V gene data show CDR1 as LNHDA and CDR2 as SQIVND (reference sequence). The CDR3 extends over 13 amino acids. Combining the CDR3 with reference TRBV19 and TRBJ2-2 gives the whole variable domain DGGITQSPKYLFRKEGQNVTLSCEQNLNHDAMYWYRQDPGQGLRLIYYSQIVNDFQKGDIAEGYSVSREKKESFPLTVTSAQKNPTAFYLCASMAGRTGELFFGEGSRLTVL.

The V and J genes are TRBV4-3 and TRBJ2-3, with D perhaps TRBD2 (7 bases). V was pared by 0 bases and J by 3 bases, with 16 bases between. Germline CDR1 LGHNA, CDR2 YSLEER. CDR3 length equals 17 residues. CDR3 bases: TGCGCCAGCAGCCAAGAAGAGGGGGGGCCGCTAACAGATACGCAGTATTTT. Its translation: CASSQEEGGPLTDTQYF.

V and J are TRBV9 and TRBJ1-3; D not resolved. With 3 bases removed from V and 2 bases from J, the gap between germline ends came to 9 bases. CDR1 and CDR2 (germline): SGDLS, YYNGEE. CDR3 length equals 14 residues. Written as DNA, the CDR3 is TGTGCCAGCAGCGCCGCACAGCCTGGAAACACCATATATTTT. Amino acids: CASSAAQPGNTIYF.

This clone was picked up one time. The J gene is TRBJ2-3, the V gene TRBV7-3; possible D gene TRBD2, 5 bases. The V and J ends lost 1 base and 1 base respectively, with 9 bases between them. CDR3 size: 15 residues. CDR1 SGHTA and CDR2 FQGTGA come from the germline V gene. The CDR3 DNA sequence: TGTGCCAGCAGCTTAAAAATCGGGGGCACAGATACGCAGTATTTT. This encodes CASSLKIGGTDTQYF.

This rearrangement joins TRBV7-9 to TRBJ1-5; the D gene is possibly TRBD1 (5 bases). Trimming removed 1 base from V and 7 bases from J, with 14 bases in between. Germline CDR1 and CDR2: SEHNR and FQNEAQ (reference sequence). This CDR3 is built from 15 residues. The CDR3 region has the DNA TGTGCCAGCAGCTTAGTCTCTGGGGCTGAGCAGCCCCAGCATTTT. This encodes CASSLVSGAEQPQHF.